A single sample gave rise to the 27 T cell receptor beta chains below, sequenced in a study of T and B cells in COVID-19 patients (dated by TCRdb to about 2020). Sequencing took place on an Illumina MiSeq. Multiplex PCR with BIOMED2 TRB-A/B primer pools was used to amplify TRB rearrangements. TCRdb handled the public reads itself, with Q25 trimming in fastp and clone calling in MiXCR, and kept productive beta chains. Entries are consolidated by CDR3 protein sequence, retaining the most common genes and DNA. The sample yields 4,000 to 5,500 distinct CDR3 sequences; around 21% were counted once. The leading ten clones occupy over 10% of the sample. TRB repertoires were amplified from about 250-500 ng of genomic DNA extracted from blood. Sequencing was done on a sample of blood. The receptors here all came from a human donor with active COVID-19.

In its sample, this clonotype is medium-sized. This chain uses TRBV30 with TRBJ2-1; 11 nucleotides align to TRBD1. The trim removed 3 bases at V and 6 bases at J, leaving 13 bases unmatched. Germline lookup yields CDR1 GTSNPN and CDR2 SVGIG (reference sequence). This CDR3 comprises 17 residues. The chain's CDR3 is CAWRLLAGTGGINEQFF. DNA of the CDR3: TGTGCCTGGAGACTACTTGCCGGGACAGGGGGTATCAATGAGCAGTTCTTC. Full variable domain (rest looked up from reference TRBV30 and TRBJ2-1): SQTIHQWPATLVQPVGSPLSLECTVEGTSNPNLYWYRQAAGRGLQLLFYSVGIGQISSEVPQNLSASRPQDRQFILSSKKLLLSDSGFYLCAWRLLAGTGGINEQFFGPGTRLTVL.

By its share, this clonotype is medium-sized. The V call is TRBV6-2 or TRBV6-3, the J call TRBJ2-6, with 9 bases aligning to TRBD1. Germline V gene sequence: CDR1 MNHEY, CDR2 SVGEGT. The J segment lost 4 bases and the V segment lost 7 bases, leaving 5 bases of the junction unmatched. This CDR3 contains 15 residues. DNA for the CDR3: TGTGCCAGCAAGGACAGGGGAGCCGGGGCCAACGTCCTGACTTTC. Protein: CASKDRGAGANVLTF.

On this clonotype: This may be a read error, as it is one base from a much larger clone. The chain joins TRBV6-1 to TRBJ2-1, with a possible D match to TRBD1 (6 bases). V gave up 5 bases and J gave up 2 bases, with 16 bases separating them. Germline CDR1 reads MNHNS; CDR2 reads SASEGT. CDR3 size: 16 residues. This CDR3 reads CASSYPRDTTYNEQFF. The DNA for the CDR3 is TGTGCCAGCAGTTACCCTCGGGACACAACCTACAATGAGCAGTTCTTC.

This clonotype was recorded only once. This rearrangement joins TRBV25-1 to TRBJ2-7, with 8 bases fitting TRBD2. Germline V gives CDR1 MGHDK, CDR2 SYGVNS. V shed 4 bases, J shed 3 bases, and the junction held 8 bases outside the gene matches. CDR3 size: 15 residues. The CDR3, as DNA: TGTGCCAGCAGTGCCCGGGGGGGCGGGTACTACGAGCAGTACTTC. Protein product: CASSARGGGYYEQYF.

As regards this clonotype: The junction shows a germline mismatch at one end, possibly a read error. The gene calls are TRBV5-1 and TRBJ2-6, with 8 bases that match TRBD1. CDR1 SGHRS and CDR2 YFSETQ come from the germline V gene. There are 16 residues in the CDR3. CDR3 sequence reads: CVSRKTGAPGANVLTF. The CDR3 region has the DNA TGCGTCAGCAGAAAGACAGGGGCTCCCGGGGCCAACGTCCTGACTTTC.

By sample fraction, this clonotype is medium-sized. The CDR3 loop is CASSAGTVASPLHF. In DNA, the CDR3 is TGTGCCAGCTCCGCTGGGACTGTAGCATCACCCCTCCACTTT. The chain couples TRBV18 to TRBJ1-6, with D maybe TRBD1 (5 bases). V lost 6 bases, J lost 10 bases, and 16 bases lay in between. CDR3 length equals 14 residues. Looked up from germline, CDR1 is KGHSH and CDR2 is LQKENI.

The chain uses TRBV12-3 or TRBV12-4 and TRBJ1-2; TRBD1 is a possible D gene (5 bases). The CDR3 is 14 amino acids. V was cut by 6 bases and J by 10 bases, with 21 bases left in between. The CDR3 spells CASSPFSPSGAYTF. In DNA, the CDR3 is TGTGCCAGCAGCCCCTTTTCACCTTCTGGGGCCTACACCTTC.

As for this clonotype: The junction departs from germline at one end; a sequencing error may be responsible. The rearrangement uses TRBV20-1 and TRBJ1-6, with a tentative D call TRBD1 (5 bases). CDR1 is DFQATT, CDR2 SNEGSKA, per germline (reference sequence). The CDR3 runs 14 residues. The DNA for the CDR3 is TGCAGTGCCAGAGGTGAAGGGGCTAATTCACCCCTCCACTTT. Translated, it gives CSARGEGANSPLHF.

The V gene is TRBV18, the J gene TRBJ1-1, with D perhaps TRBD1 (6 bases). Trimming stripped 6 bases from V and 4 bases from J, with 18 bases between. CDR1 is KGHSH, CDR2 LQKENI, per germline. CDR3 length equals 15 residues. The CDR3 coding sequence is TGTGCCAGCTCCGGGACAACCACTCAACCCACTGAAGCTTTCTTT. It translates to CASSGTTTQPTEAFF.

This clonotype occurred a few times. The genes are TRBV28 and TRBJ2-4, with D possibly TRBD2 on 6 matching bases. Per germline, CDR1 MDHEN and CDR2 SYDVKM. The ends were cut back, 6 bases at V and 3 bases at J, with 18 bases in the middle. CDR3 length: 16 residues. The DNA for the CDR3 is TGTGCCAGCAGATTAAATTGGGTGGGAGGCAAAAACATTCAGTACTTC. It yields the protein CASRLNWVGGKNIQYF. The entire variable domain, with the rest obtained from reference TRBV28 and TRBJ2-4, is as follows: DVKVTQSSRYLVKRTGEKVFLECVQDMDHENMFWYRQDPGLGLRLIYFSYDVKMKEKGDIPEGYSVSREKKERFSLILESASTNQTSMYLCASRLNWVGGKNIQYFGAGTRLSVL.

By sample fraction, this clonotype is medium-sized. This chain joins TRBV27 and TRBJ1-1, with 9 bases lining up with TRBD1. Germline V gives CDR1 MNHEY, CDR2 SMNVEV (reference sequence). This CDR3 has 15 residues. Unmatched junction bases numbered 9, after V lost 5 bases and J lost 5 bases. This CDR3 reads CASSTYRGRGTEAFF. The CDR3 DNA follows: TGTGCCAGCAGTACCTACAGGGGGCGTGGGACTGAAGCTTTCTTT.

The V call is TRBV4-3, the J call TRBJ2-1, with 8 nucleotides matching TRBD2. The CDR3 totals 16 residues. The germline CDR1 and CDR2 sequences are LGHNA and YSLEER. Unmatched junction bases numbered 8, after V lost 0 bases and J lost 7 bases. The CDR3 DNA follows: TGCGCCAGCAGCCAAGAGAGTGCGGGACTAGTGAATGAGCAGTTCTTC. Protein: CASSQESAGLVNEQFF.

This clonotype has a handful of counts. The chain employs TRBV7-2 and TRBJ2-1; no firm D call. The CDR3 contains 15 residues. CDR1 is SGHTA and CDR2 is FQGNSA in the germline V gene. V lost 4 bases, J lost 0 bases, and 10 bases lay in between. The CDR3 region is CASSSFKNSYNEQFF. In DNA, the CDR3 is TGTGCCAGCAGCTCCTTCAAAAACTCCTACAATGAGCAGTTCTTC.

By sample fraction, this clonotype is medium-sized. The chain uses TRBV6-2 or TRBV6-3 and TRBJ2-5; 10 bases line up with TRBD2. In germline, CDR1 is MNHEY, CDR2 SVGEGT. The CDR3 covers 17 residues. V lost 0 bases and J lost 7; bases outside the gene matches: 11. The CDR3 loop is CASSYSSAGGGDGTQYF. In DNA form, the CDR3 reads TGTGCCAGCAGTTACTCCTCAGCGGGAGGGGGAGACGGGACCCAGTACTTC.

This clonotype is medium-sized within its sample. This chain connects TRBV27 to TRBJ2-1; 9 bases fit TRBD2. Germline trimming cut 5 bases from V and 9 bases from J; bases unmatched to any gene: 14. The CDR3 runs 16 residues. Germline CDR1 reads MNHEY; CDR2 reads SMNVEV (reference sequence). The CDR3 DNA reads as TGTGCCAGCAGTAAAGCGAGGACTAGCGTTCAGGGTGAGCAGTTCTTC. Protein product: CASSKARTSVQGEQFF.

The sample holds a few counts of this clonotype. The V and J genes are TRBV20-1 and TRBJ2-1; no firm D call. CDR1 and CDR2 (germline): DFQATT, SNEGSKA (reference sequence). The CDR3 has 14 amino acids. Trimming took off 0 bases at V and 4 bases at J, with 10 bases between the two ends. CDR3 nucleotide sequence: TGCAGTGCTAGAGAAGGTACGGTATACAATGAGCAGTTCTTC. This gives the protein CSAREGTVYNEQFF.

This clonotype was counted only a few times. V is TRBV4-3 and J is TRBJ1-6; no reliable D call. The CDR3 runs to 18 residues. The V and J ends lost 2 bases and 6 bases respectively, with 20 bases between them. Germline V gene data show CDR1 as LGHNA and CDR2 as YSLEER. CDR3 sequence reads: CASSQYLPGRPSNSPLHF. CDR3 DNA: TGCGCCAGCAGCCAATATCTTCCCGGACGGCCAAGTAATTCACCCCTCCACTTT.

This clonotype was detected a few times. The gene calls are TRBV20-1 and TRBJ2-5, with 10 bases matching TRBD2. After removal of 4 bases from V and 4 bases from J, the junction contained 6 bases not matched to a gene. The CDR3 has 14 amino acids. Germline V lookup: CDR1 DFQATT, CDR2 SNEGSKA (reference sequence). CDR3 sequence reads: CSAKAGGRGETQYF. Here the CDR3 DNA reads TGCAGTGCTAAAGCGGGAGGGAGAGGAGAGACCCAGTACTTC.

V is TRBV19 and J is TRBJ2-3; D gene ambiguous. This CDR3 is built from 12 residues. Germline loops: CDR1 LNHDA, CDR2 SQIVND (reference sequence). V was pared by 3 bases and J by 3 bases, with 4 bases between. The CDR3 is CASSIGTDTQYF. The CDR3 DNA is TGTGCCAGTAGTATCGGAACAGATACGCAGTATTTT.

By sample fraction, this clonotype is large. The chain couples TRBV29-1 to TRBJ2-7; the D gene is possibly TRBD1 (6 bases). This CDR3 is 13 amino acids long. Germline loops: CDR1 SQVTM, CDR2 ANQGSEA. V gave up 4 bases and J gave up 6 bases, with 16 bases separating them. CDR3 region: CSVGDNSLAEQYF. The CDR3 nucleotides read TGCAGCGTTGGGGACAACTCCCTAGCCGAGCAGTACTTC.

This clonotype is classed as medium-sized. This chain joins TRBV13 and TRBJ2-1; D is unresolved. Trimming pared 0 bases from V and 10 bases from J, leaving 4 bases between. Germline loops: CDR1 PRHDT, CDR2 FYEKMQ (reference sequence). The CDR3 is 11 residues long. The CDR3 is CASSLGEEQFF. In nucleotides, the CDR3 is TGTGCCAGCAGCTTAGGAGAAGAGCAGTTCTTC.

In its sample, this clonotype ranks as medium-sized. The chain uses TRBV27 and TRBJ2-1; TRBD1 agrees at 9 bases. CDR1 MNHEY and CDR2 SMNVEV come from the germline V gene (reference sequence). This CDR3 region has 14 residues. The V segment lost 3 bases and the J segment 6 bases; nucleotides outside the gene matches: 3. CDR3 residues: CASSFGQGINEQFF. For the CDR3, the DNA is TGTGCCAGCAGTTTCGGACAGGGGATCAATGAGCAGTTCTTC.

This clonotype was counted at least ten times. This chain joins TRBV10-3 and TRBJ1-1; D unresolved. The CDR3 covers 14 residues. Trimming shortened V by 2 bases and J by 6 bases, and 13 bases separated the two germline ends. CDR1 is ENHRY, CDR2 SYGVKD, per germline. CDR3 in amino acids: CAISEGGEWAEAFF. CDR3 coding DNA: TGTGCCATCAGTGAGGGCGGTGAATGGGCTGAAGCTTTCTTT.

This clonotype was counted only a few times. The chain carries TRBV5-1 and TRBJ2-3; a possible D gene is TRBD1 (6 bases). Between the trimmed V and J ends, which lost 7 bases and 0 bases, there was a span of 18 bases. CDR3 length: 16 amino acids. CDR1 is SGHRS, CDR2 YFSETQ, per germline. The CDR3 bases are TGCGCCAGCGGGGATGGGACACATGCTAGCACAGATACGCAGTATTTT. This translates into CASGDGTHASTDTQYF.

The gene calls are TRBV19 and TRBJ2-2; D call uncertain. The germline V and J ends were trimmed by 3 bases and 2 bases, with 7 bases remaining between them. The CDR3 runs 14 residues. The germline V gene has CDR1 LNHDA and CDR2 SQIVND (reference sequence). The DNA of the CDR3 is TGTGCCAGTAGTATGGGCCGAAACACCGGGGAGCTGTTTTTT. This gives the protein CASSMGRNTGELFF. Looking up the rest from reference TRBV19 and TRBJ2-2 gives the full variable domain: DGGITQSPKYLFRKEGQNVTLSCEQNLNHDAMYWYRQDPGQGLRLIYYSQIVNDFQKGDIAEGYSVSREKKESFPLTVTSAQKNPTAFYLCASSMGRNTGELFFGEGSRLTVL.

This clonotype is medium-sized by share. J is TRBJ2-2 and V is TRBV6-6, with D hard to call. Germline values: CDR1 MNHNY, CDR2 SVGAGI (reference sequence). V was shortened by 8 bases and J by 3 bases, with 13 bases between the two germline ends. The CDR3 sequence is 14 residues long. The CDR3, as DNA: TGTGCCAGCGTTCGGAAGCGTGACACCGGGGAGCTGTTTTTT. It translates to CASVRKRDTGELFF.

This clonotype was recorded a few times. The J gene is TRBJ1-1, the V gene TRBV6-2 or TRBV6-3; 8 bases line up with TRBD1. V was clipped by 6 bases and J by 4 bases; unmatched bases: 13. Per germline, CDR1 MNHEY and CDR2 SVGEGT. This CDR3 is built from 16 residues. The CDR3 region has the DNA TGTGCCAGCAGCGTGACAGGGGTTGGGGCCAGCACTGAAGCTTTCTTT. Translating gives CASSVTGVGASTEAFF.